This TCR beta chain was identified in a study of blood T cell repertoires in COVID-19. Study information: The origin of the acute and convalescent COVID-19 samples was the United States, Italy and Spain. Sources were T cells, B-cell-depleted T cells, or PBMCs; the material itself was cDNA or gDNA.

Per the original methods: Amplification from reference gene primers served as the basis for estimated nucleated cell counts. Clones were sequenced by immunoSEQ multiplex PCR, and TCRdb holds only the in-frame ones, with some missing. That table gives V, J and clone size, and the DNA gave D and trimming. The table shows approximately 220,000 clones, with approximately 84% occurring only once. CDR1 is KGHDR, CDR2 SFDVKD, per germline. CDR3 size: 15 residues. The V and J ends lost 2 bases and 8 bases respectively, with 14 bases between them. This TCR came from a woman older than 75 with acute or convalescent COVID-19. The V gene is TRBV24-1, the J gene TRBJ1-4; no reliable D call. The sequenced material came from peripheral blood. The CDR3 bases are TGTGCCACCAGTGATTACCCGCGGAGAGGGGAAAAACTGTTTTTT. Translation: CATSDYPRRGEKLFF.